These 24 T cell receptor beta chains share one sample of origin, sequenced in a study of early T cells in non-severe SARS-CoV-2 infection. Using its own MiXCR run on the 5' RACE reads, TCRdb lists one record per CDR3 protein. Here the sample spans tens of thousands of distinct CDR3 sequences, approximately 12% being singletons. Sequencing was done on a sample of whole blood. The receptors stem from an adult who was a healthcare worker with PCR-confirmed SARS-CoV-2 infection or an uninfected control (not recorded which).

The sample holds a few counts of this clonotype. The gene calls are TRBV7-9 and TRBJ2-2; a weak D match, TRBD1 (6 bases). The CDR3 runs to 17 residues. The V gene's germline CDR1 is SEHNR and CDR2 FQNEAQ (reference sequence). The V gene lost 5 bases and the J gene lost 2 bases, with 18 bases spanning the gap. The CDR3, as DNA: TGTGCCAGCAGCACCAGTACCGGGACACCTAACACCGGGGAGCTGTTTTTT. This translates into CASSTSTGTPNTGELFF.

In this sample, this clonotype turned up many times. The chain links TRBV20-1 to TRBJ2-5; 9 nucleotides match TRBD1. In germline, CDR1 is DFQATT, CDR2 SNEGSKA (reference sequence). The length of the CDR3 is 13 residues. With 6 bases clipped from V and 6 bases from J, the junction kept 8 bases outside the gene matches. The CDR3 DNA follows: TGCAGTGCCCCGGGACAGGGTAGGCAGACCCAGTACTTC. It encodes CSAPGQGRQTQYF.

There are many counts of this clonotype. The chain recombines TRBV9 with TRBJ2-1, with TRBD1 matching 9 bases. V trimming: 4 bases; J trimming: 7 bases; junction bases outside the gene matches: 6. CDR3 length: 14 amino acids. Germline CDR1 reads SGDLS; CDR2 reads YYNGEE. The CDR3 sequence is CASSPGTGYNEQFF. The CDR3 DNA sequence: TGTGCCAGCAGCCCGGGGACAGGGTATAATGAGCAGTTCTTC.

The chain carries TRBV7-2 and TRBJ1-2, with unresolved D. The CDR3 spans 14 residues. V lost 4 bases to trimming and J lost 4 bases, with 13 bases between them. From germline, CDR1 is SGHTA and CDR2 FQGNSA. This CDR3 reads CASSSRTVTYGYTF. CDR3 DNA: TGTGCCAGCAGCTCGAGGACGGTGACCTATGGCTACACCTTC.

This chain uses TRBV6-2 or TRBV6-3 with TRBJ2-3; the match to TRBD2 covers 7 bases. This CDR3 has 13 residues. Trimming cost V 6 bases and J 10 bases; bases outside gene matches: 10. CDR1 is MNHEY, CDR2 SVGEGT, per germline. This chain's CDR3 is CASSDLTAGAQYF. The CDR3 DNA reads TGTGCCAGCAGCGACCTGACGGCGGGGGCGCAGTATTTT.

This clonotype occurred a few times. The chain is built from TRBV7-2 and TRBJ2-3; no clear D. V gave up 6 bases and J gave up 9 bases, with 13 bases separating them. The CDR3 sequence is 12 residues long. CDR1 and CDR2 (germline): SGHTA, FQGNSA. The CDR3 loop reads CASRSLGDTQYF. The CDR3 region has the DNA TGTGCCAGCAGATCTCTAGGCGACACGCAGTATTTT.

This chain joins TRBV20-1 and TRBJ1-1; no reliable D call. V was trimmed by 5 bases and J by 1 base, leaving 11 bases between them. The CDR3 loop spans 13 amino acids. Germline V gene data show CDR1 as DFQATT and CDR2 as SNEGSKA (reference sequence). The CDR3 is CSAGPPQNTEAFF. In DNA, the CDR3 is TGCAGTGCTGGGCCCCCCCAGAACACTGAAGCTTTCTTT.

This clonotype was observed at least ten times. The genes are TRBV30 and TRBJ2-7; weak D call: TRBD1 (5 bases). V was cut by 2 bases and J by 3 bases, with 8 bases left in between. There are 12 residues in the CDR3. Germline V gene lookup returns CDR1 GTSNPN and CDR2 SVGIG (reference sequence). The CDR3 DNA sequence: TGTGCCTGGAGTTATCAGGGCTACGAGCAGTACTTC. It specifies CAWSYQGYEQYF.

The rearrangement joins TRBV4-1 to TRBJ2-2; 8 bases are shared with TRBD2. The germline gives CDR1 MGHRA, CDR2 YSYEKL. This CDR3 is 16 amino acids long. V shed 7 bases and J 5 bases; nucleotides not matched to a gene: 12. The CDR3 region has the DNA TGCGCCAGCACCAAGGGGAGCGGGAGTACGACCGGGGAGCTGTTTTTT. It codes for CASTKGSGSTTGELFF.

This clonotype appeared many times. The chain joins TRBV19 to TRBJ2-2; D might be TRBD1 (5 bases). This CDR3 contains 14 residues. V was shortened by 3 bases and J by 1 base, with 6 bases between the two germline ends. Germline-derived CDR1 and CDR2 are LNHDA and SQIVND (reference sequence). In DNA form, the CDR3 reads TGTGCCAGTAGTATCAGGGAGAACACCGGGGAGCTGTTTTTT. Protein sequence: CASSIRENTGELFF.

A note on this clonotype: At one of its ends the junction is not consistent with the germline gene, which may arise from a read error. CDR3 amino acids: CASSLVRSSGRLIF. CDR3 DNA sequence: TGTGCCAGCAGCTTAGTTCGGTCCAGCGGAAGACTCATCTTC. V gene TRBV11-2 combines with J gene TRBJ2-1; weak D call: TRBD2 (5 bases). Germline V gives CDR1 SGHAT, CDR2 FQNNGV. There are 14 residues in the CDR3. Combining the CDR3 with reference TRBV11-2 and TRBJ2-1 gives the whole variable domain EAGVAQSPRYKIIEKRQSVAFWCNPISGHATLYWYQQILGQGPKLLIQFQNNGVVDDSQLPKDRFSAERLKGVDSTLKIQPAKLEDSAVYLCASSLVRSSGRLIFGPGTRLTVL.

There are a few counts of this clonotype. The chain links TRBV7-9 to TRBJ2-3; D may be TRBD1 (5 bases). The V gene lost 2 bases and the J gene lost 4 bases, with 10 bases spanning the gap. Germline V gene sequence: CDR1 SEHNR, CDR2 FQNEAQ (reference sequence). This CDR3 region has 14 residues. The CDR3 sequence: CASSLSQGSDTQYF. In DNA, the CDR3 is TGTGCCAGCAGCTTATCGCAGGGCTCAGATACGCAGTATTTT.

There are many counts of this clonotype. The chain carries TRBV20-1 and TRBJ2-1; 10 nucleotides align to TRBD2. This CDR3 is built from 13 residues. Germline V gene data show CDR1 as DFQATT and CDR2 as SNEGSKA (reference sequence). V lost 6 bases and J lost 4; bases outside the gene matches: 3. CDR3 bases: TGCAGTGCCCAGCGGGGGGGGTACAATGAGCAGTTCTTC. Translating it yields CSAQRGGYNEQFF.

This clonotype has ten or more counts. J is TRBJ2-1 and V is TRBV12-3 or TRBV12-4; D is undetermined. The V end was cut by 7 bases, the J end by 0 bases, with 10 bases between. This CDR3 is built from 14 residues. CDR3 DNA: TGTGCCAGCACCAAAGCCAGCTCCTACAATGAGCAGTTCTTC. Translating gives CASTKASSYNEQFF.

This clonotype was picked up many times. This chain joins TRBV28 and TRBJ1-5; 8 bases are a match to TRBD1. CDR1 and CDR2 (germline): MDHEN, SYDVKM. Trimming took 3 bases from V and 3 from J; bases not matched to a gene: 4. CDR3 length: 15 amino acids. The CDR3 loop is CASSLWTGINQPQHF. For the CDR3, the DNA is TGTGCCAGCAGTTTGTGGACAGGGATCAATCAGCCCCAGCATTTT.

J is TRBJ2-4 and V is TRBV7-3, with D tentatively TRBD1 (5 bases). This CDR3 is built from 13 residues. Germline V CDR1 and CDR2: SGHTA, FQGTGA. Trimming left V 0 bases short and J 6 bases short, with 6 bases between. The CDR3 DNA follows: TGTGCCAGCAGCTTAACTCAGGGAAACATTCAGTACTTC. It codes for CASSLTQGNIQYF.

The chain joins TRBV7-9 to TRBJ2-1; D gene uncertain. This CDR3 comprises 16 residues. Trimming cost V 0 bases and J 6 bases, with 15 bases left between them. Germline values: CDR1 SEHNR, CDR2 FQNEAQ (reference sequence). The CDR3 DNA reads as TGTGCCAGCAGCTTAGCGCTCTCTGGTTCGGGCAATGAGCAGTTCTTC. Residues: CASSLALSGSGNEQFF.

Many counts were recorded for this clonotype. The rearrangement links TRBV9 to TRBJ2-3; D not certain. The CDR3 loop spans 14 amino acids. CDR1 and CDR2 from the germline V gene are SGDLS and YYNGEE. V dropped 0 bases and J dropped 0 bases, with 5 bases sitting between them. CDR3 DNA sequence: TGTGCCAGCAGCGTAGACACTAGCACAGATACGCAGTATTTT. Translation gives CASSVDTSTDTQYF.

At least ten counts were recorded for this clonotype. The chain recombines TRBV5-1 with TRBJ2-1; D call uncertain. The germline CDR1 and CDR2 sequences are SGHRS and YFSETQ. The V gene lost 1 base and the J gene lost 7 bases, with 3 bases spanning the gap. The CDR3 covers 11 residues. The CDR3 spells CASSLLNEQFF. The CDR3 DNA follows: TGCGCCAGCAGCTTGTTAAATGAGCAGTTCTTC.

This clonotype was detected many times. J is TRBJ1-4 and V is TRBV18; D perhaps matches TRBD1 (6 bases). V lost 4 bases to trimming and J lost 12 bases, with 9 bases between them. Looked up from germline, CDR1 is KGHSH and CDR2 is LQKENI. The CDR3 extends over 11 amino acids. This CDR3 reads CASSLGQQLFF. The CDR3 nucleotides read TGTGCCAGCTCACTCGGACAGCAACTGTTTTTT.

Written as DNA, the CDR3 is TGTGCCAGCAGCGAGCCGGGACTAGCGGTTCAAGAGACCCAGTACTTC. This codes for CASSEPGLAVQETQYF. This chain uses TRBV11-2 with TRBJ2-5, with 11 bases fitting TRBD2. Trimming removed 5 bases from V and 2 bases from J; junction bases left unmatched: 7. The germline V gene encodes CDR1 SGHAT and CDR2 FQNNGV. The CDR3 has 16 amino acids.

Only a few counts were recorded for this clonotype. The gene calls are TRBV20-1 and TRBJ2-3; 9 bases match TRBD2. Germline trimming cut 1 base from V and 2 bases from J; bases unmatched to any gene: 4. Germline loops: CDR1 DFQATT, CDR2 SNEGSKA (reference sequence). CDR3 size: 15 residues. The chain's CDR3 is CSARGLAETTDTQYF. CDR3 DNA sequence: TGCAGTGCTAGAGGACTAGCGGAGACCACAGATACGCAGTATTTT.

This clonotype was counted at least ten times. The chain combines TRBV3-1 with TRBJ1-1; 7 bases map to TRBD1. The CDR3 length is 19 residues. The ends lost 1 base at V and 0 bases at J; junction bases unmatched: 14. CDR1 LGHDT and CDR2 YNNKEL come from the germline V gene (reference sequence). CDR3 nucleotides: TGTGCCAGCAGCCAAGTAAGGCACGGACAGGCAGCTCTGAACACTGAAGCTTTCTTT. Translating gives CASSQVRHGQAALNTEAFF.

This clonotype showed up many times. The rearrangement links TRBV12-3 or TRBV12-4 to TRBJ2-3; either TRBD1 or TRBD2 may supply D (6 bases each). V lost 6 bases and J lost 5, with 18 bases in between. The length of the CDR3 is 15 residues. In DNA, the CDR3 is TGTGCCAGCAGCCAGGCAGTGAGGGGGGAAGATACGCAGTATTTT. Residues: CASSQAVRGEDTQYF.